One sample yielded the 11 T cell receptor beta chains listed below, sequenced in a study of CD8 T cells in Susac syndrome. Random hexamers primed reverse transcription of roughly 0.5 to 1 ug RNA. TCRdb re-called the immunoSEQ multiplex PCR reads with MiXCR, one entry per CDR3 protein. The sample has 85,000 to 130,000 distinct CDR3 sequences, 94% seen once. Input material: CD8+ T cells from PBMCs. The receptors derive from a human donor with Susac syndrome.

This sequence joins TRBV20-1 and TRBJ1-2, with D perhaps TRBD1 (6 bases). Germline loops: CDR1 DFQATT, CDR2 SNEGSKA (reference sequence). CDR3 length equals 15 residues. V was shortened by 5 bases and J by 0 bases, with 16 bases between the two germline ends. The CDR3 coding sequence is TGCAGTGCTGGGGTTGAGGGGGGAGCTAACTATGGCTACACCTTC. It encodes CSAGVEGGANYGYTF.

The gene calls are TRBV10-3 and TRBJ2-7, with D maybe TRBD2 (6 bases). CDR1 and CDR2 (germline): ENHRY, SYGVKD. V was cut by 0 bases and J by 5 bases, with 8 bases left in between. The CDR3 loop spans 13 amino acids. The CDR3 loop is CAISESRGHEQYF. Written as DNA, the CDR3 is TGTGCCATCAGTGAGTCGCGGGGCCACGAGCAGTACTTC.

In its sample, this clonotype was seen once. This sequence joins TRBV9 and TRBJ2-3; 8 nucleotides align to TRBD1. CDR3 length: 12 residues. Germline V gene lookup returns CDR1 SGDLS and CDR2 YYNGEE. With V trimmed by 2 bases and J by 12 bases, 5 bases remained unmatched. This chain's CDR3 is CASSVDRESQYF. The CDR3 coding sequence is TGTGCCAGCAGCGTGGACAGGGAAAGTCAGTATTTT.

The chain carries TRBV6-6 and TRBJ1-5; 9 positions agree with TRBD1. Germline V lookup: CDR1 MNHNY, CDR2 SVGAGI (reference sequence). The CDR3 consists of 14 residues. V shed 7 bases, J shed 5 bases, and the junction held 6 bases outside the gene matches. Written as DNA, the CDR3 is TGTGCCAGCACCCTGGACAGGGGTGATCAGCCCCAGCATTTT. It codes for CASTLDRGDQPQHF.

The chain couples TRBV6-5 to TRBJ2-1; D might be TRBD1 or TRBD2, each matching 5 bases. The CDR3 runs to 13 residues. V was shortened by 8 bases and J by 4 bases, with 12 bases between the two germline ends. In germline, CDR1 is MNHEY, CDR2 SVGAGI. The DNA for the CDR3 is TGTGCCAGCCCAAGATGGGGGTACAATGAGCAGTTCTTC. Translation gives CASPRWGYNEQFF.

This chain links TRBV5-6 with TRBJ2-1; TRBD1 agrees at 9 bases. Germline CDR1 is SGHDT and CDR2 is YYEEEE. The ends lost 0 bases at V and 4 bases at J; junction bases unmatched: 2. CDR3 length: 15 amino acids. The CDR3 DNA follows: TGTGCCAGCAGCTTGGGACAGGGGGTTTACAATGAGCAGTTCTTC. It translates to CASSLGQGVYNEQFF.

The chain couples TRBV7-9 to TRBJ1-5; D unclear. The ends were cut back, 2 bases at V and 7 bases at J, with 6 bases in the middle. The germline V gene has CDR1 SEHNR and CDR2 FQNEAQ (reference sequence). This CDR3 region has 12 residues. The CDR3 here is CASSLKGQPQHF. In DNA, the CDR3 is TGTGCCAGCAGCTTAAAGGGCCAGCCCCAGCATTTT. Supplemented by reference TRBV7-9 and TRBJ1-5, the full variable domain reads DTGVSQNPRHKITKRGQNVTFRCDPISEHNRLYWYRQTLGQGPEFLTYFQNEAQLEKSRLLSDRFSAERPKGSFSTLEIQRTEQGDSAMYLCASSLKGQPQHFGDGTRLSIL.

The gene calls are TRBV6-5 and TRBJ2-7; a weak D match, TRBD2 (7 bases). CDR3 length: 14 amino acids. Germline values: CDR1 MNHEY, CDR2 SVGAGI. The V end was cut by 7 bases, the J end by 5 bases, with 18 bases between. The CDR3 sequence is CASKGGPSSDEQYF. In nucleotides, the CDR3 is TGTGCCAGCAAGGGGGGGCCATCGAGCGACGAGCAGTACTTC.

The chain has TRBV2 and TRBJ2-3; TRBD2 is a possible D gene (6 bases). Germline V gene sequence: CDR1 SNHLY, CDR2 FYNNEI. CDR3 length: 16 residues. Trimming took off 4 bases at V and 0 bases at J, with 14 bases between the two ends. CDR3 residues: CASSGSGGASTDTQYF. CDR3 DNA sequence: TGTGCCAGCAGTGGGTCCGGGGGAGCTAGCACAGATACGCAGTATTTT.

CDR3 DNA sequence: TGCAGCGTTGAGGGGATAACTAACTATGGCTACACCTTC. This sequence encodes CSVEGITNYGYTF. The V call is TRBV29-1, the J call TRBJ1-2; D gene uncertain. Trimming cost V 3 bases and J 0 bases, with 8 bases left between them. The germline V gene encodes CDR1 SQVTM and CDR2 ANQGSEA. The CDR3 runs to 13 residues.

This CDR3 reads CSVRQKWNYGYTF. For the CDR3, the DNA is TGCAGCGTTAGGCAGAAATGGAACTATGGCTACACCTTC. V is TRBV29-1 and J is TRBJ1-2; no clear D. V was shortened by 5 bases and J by 2 bases, with 12 bases between the two germline ends. Germline V gives CDR1 SQVTM, CDR2 ANQGSEA. This CDR3 has 13 residues. Full variable domain (remainder filled in from reference TRBV29-1 and TRBJ1-2): SAVISQKPSRDICQRGTSLTIQCQVDSQVTMMFWYRQQPGQSLTLIATANQGSEATYESGFVIDKFPISRPNLTFSTLTVSNMSPEDSSIYLCSVRQKWNYGYTFGSGTRLTVV.